The clone carrying this T cell receptor (beta chain) was detected many times. The CDR3 consists of 14 residues. V was cut by 4 bases and J by 5 bases, with 15 bases left in between. The V gene's germline CDR1 is MDHEN and CDR2 SYDVKM. TCRdb recomputed calls from the reads with MiXCR, one row per CDR3 protein. The sample carries about 320,000 distinct CDR3 sequences, around 9.5% recorded once. This sample was included in a study of T cell repertoires in cytomegalovirus infection. The sequence was obtained from a human donor in good health (CMV status not recorded). Some clones in this sample may be carry-over from other donors' samples. This chain joins TRBV28 and TRBJ2-7; tentatively, D is TRBD1 or TRBD2 (5 bases each). Sequencing was performed on PBMCs. The CDR3 nucleotides read TGTGCCAGCAGTTGGGGGACCTTCCCCAACGAGCAGTACTTC. As protein: CASSWGTFPNEQYF. Looking up the rest from reference TRBV28 and TRBJ2-7 gives the full variable domain: DVKVTQSSRYLVKRTGEKVFLECVQDMDHENMFWYRQDPGLGLRLIYFSYDVKMKEKGDIPEGYSVSREKKERFSLILESASTNQTSMYLCASSWGTFPNEQYFGPGTRLTVT.